A selection of T cell receptor beta chains follows, all from one sample in a study of T cell responses to AZD1222 COVID-19 vaccine. The table came from immunoSEQ multiplex PCR; TCRdb's copy has only in-frame clones and leaves some out. There are around 150,000 clones in the sample; about 90% occur only once, and 1.9% lies in the top ten. Sequencing used peripheral blood, obtained on day 0 of AZD1222 vaccination. The source of these receptors is an adult in good health. The CDR3 runs from the conserved cysteine through the conserved F or W. Only part of the rows carry a size: once, few, many, or a class if the clone is expanded.

j_gene	abundance	v_gene	CDR3aa
TRBJ1-2	-	TRBV3-1/TRBV3-2	CASSQVRDGYTF
TRBJ2-7	few	TRBV4-1	CASSQWAREKQYF
TRBJ1-4	-	TRBV6-5	CASSYPDGMNEKLFF
TRBJ1-5	-	TRBV29-1	CSVFDRDNQPQHF
TRBJ1-5	-	TRBV28	CASGAGTANQPQHF
TRBJ1-4	-	TRBV27	CASSWDGANEKLFF
TRBJ1-5	-	TRBV19	CASKRQGGQPQHF
TRBJ1-6	-	TRBV7-6	CASSPKGGVDNSPLHF
TRBJ1-5	-	TRBV7-9	CASSFDGGSYSNQPQHF
TRBJ1-1	-	TRBV28	CASSTRGRGRTEAFF
TRBJ1-1	-	TRBV3-1/TRBV3-2	CASSPATGFPEAFF
TRBJ1-3	-	TRBV6-5	CASSYSSAGGRNTIYF
TRBJ1-3	-	TRBV12-3/TRBV12-4	CASSFQDLNTIYF
TRBJ1-2	-	TRBV5-4	CASREEIDYGYTF
TRBJ1-3	-	TRBV9	CASSVAGQGPGNTIYF
TRBJ2-7	-	TRBV10-3	CAISDGDRSYEQYF
TRBJ2-1	-	TRBV6-2/TRBV6-3	CASSQSSGGARDEQFF
TRBJ2-3	-	TRBV18	CASSPKGQGADTQYF
TRBJ1-5	-	TRBV6-6	CASSYWDRDRQPQHF
TRBJ1-1	-	TRBV4-1	CASSAGGGNTEAFF
TRBJ1-6	-	TRBV25-1	CASSVSLGEINSPLHF
TRBJ2-1	-	TRBV5-1	CASSLGVSGDNEQFF
TRBJ1-1	-	TRBV6-2/TRBV6-3	CASSYSQGPNTEAFF
TRBJ1-5	few	TRBV25-1	CASSDLDKTNQPQHF
TRBJ1-3	few	TRBV28	CASSRNSGNTIYF
TRBJ1-2	-	TRBV5-4	CASSRQVDRVYGYTF
TRBJ1-5	-	TRBV7-6	CASSSGGPQHF
TRBJ1-1	-	TRBV19	CASSSTPAGNTEAFF
TRBJ1-1	-	TRBV5-1	CASRQGGNTEAFF
TRBJ1-1	-	TRBV28	CASTFPKGLSGNTEAFF
TRBJ2-1	-	TRBV3-1/TRBV3-2	CASSQDRRGQGIYNEQFF
TRBJ1-2	-	TRBV28	CASSSATGLDSLYGYTF
TRBJ2-3	-	TRBV29-1	CSGGGDTQYF
TRBJ2-3	-	TRBV3-1/TRBV3-2	CASSSPRLAGSTDTQYF
TRBJ1-1	-	TRBV19	CASSSARAGRGATEAFF
TRBJ1-1	-	TRBV5-1	CASTSGGNTEAFF
TRBJ1-3	-	TRBV29-1	CSVEDLGGGGNTIYF
TRBJ2-1	-	TRBV7-6	CASSFATSSYNEQFF
TRBJ2-1	few	TRBV9	CASSPLGGSSYNEQFF
TRBJ1-1	-	TRBV10-3	CAIRMTENTEAFF
TRBJ1-2	-	TRBV27	CASSSHARNYGYTF
TRBJ1-1	-	TRBV27	CASSLTLNTEAFF
TRBJ1-1	once	TRBV28	CASTLLGQGNTEAFF
TRBJ1-2	-	TRBV6-6	CASSYSFNLGDYGYTF
TRBJ2-7	-	TRBV6-6	CASTLAGEFYEQYF
TRBJ1-1	few	TRBV5-1	CASSIGTGGAGTEAFF
TRBJ2-3	-	TRBV4-2	CASSQKLAELTDTQYF
TRBJ1-6	-	TRBV28	CASSSTRAYNSPLHF
TRBJ2-3	-	TRBV7-9	CASSSSGTSGLVDTQYF
TRBJ1-6	-	TRBV28	CASSQGAGNSPLHF
TRBJ1-1	-	TRBV7-8	CASSSAQGAITEAFF
TRBJ2-1	-	TRBV7-2	CASTRGRGTYNEQFF
TRBJ1-1	-	TRBV4-2	CASSRDRGEGNTEAFF
TRBJ1-2	medium-sized	TRBV28	CASSLGRNYGYTF
TRBJ2-1	-	TRBV7-8	CASSFGQGALYEQFF